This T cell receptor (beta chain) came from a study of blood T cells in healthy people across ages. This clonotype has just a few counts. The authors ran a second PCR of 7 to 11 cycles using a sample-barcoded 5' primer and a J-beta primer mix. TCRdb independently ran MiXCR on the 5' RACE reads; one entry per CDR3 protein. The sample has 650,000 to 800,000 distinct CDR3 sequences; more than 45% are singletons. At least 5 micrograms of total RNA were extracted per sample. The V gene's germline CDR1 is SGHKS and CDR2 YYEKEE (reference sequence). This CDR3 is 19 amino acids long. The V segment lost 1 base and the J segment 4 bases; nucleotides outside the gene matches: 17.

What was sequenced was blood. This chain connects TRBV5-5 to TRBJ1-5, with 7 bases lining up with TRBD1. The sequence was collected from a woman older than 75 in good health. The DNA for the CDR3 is TGTGCCAGCAGCTTGCACGGGACAGCGGGGGTGACTGCGAATCAGCCCCAGCATTTT. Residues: CASSLHGTAGVTANQPQHF.